The 32 T cell receptor beta chains below come from one sample, sequenced in a study of regulatory T cells in long-lasting Graves disease. Time point of the sample: newly diagnosed GD, antithyroid drugs for less than 3 months. The TCR library used RNA extracted from PBMCs. Sequencing libraries for TCR beta were prepared with iRepertoire HTBI primers and Arm-PCR of CDR3 regions. TCRdb independently ran MiXCR on the multiplex PCR reads; one entry per CDR3 protein. The table lists under 450,000 distinct CDR3 sequences, roughly 16% of them singletons. These data are also associated with another study on T cells in Graves' hyperthyroidism and ophthalmopathy.

Sequenced material: peripheral blood mononuclear cells (PBMCs), taken at new diagnosis, from a patient treated with antithyroid drugs. These receptors were collected from a woman between 18 and 30 years old with Graves disease.

In its sample, this clonotype was seen many times. DNA for the CDR3: TGTGCCATCAGTGAGTCGACTAGGTCAGGTAACTACGAGCAGTACTTC. Protein product: CAISESTRSGNYEQYF. The J gene is TRBJ2-7, the V gene TRBV10-3; a weak D match, TRBD2 (6 bases). Trimming stripped 0 bases from V and 3 bases from J, with 15 bases between. Germline CDR1 is ENHRY and CDR2 is SYGVKD. The CDR3 contains 16 residues.

V gene TRBV2 combines with J gene TRBJ1-5, with unresolved D. CDR1 is SNHLY and CDR2 is FYNNEI in the germline V gene. Trimming pared 11 bases from V and 5 bases from J, leaving 16 bases between. The CDR3 is 13 amino acids. The DNA for the CDR3 is TGTGCCCGCACCGGGCCAAGGGATCAGCCCCAGCATTTT. Residues: CARTGPRDQPQHF.

The chain employs TRBV7-9 and TRBJ2-3; 14 bases match TRBD2. Germline assignment: CDR1 SEHNR and CDR2 FQNEAQ (reference sequence). Unmatched junction bases numbered 7, after V lost 5 bases and J lost 0 bases. The CDR3 spans 18 residues. The CDR3 sequence: CASSRAGTSGGSTDTQYF. CDR3 nucleotide sequence: TGTGCCAGCAGCCGGGCCGGGACTAGCGGGGGAAGCACAGATACGCAGTATTTT.

This clonotype was seen at least ten times. J is TRBJ1-4 and V is TRBV28; TRBD1 matches 8 bases. After removal of 5 bases from V and 8 bases from J, the junction contained 13 bases not matched to a gene. Germline CDR1 is MDHEN and CDR2 is SYDVKM. The CDR3 consists of 16 residues. The CDR3 DNA reads as TGTGCCAGCAGTCCGAACTTGCCGGGACAGGCCGAAAAACTGTTTTTT. Protein: CASSPNLPGQAEKLFF.

The chain carries TRBV9 and TRBJ1-2; 7 bases agree with TRBD1. V shed 4 bases, J shed 4 bases, and the junction held 7 bases outside the gene matches. The CDR3 covers 14 residues. The germline CDR1 and CDR2 sequences are SGDLS and YYNGEE. CDR3 in DNA: TGTGCCAGCAGCCCAAGGACAGGAATCTATGGCTACACCTTC. It translates to CASSPRTGIYGYTF.

This clonotype has ten or more counts. This chain links TRBV2 with TRBJ2-1, with 8 bases that match TRBD2. CDR3 length equals 14 residues. J lost 6 bases, V lost 6 bases, and 7 bases had no gene match. Germline V gene data show CDR1 as SNHLY and CDR2 as FYNNEI. The chain's CDR3 is CASRGGGPFNEQFF. CDR3 sequence (DNA): TGTGCCAGCAGGGGCGGGGGGCCGTTCAATGAGCAGTTCTTC. The entire variable domain, with the rest obtained from reference TRBV2 and TRBJ2-1, is as follows: EPEVTQTPSHQVTQMGQEVILRCVPISNHLYFYWYRQILGQKVEFLVSFYNNEISEKSEIFDDQFSVERPDGSNFTLKIRSTKLEDSAMYFCASRGGGPFNEQFFGPGTRLTVL.

This clonotype showed up many times. The V call is TRBV18, the J call TRBJ2-2, with unresolved D. The CDR3 length is 12 residues. V was pared by 8 bases and J by 4 bases, with 8 bases between. Germline CDR1 KGHSH, CDR2 LQKENI. For the CDR3, the DNA is TGTGCCAGCAGCCCCCCCACCGGGGAGCTGTTTTTT. Protein sequence: CASSPPTGELFF.

The chain uses TRBV6-2 or TRBV6-3 and TRBJ1-6; no definite D call. Trimming removed 6 bases at V and 4 bases at J, with 13 bases between. This CDR3 has 15 amino acids. Germline assignment: CDR1 MNHEY and CDR2 SVGEGT. CDR3 sequence (DNA): TGTGCCAGCAGCTACGACGGCTTATATAATTCACCCCTCCACTTT. Protein product: CASSYDGLYNSPLHF.

This clonotype was seen a few times. This sequence joins TRBV29-1 and TRBJ2-4; TRBD1 aligns across 7 bases. Germline loops: CDR1 SQVTM, CDR2 ANQGSEA. Unmatched junction bases numbered 1, after V lost 3 bases and J lost 5 bases. CDR3 length equals 12 residues. Written as DNA, the CDR3 is TGCAGCGTTGAGGGGACAGAAAACATTCAGTACTTC. Translated: CSVEGTENIQYF.

On this clonotype: This may be a read error, as it is one base from a much larger clone. The rearrangement joins TRBV28 to TRBJ2-1; no reliable D call. This CDR3 is built from 16 residues. CDR1 MDHEN and CDR2 SYDVKM come from the germline V gene. The CDR3 sequence: CTSSFGAENSYNEQFF. The DNA of the CDR3 is TGTACCAGCAGTTTTGGTGCGGAAAATTCCTACAATGAGCAGTTCTTC.

This clonotype was seen repeatedly, ten times or more. The V and J genes are TRBV5-5 and TRBJ2-3; 10 nucleotides agree with TRBD2. V lost 0 bases and J lost 3; bases outside the gene matches: 1. This CDR3 is built from 15 residues. Germline values: CDR1 SGHKS, CDR2 YYEKEE (reference sequence). CDR3 sequence reads: CASSLELAGTDTQYF. In DNA form, the CDR3 reads TGTGCCAGCAGCTTGGAACTAGCGGGGACAGATACGCAGTATTTT.

This clonotype appeared many times. The chain links TRBV18 to TRBJ2-3; TRBD1 matches 9 bases. V lost 3 bases, J lost 2 bases, and 6 bases stayed unmatched. Germline V gene sequence: CDR1 KGHSH, CDR2 LQKENI. This CDR3 contains 16 residues. Here the CDR3 reads CASSPIGTGTTDTQYF. The CDR3 DNA is TGTGCCAGCTCACCGATCGGGACAGGGACCACAGATACGCAGTATTTT.

This clonotype was found many times. The gene calls are TRBV27 and TRBJ2-5; the match to TRBD2 covers 11 bases. The CDR3 runs to 14 residues. V gave up 5 bases and J gave up 5 bases; unmatched junction bases: 4. Germline values: CDR1 MNHEY, CDR2 SMNVEV (reference sequence). CDR3 DNA: TGTGCCAGCAGTAGTAGCGGGAGGGGGGAGACCCAGTACTTC. Amino acid sequence: CASSSSGRGETQYF.

This clonotype was counted at least ten times. CDR3 in amino acids: CASSADTQYF. The CDR3 coding sequence is TGTGCCAGCTCGGCAGATACGCAGTATTTT. The chain couples TRBV18 to TRBJ2-3; D is unresolved. Germline CDR1 reads KGHSH; CDR2 reads LQKENI. Trimming removed 6 bases from V and 4 bases from J, with 2 bases in between. This CDR3 contains 10 residues.

The chain carries TRBV27 and TRBJ1-5, with 7 nucleotides matching TRBD1. Germline V lookup: CDR1 MNHEY, CDR2 SMNVEV (reference sequence). V was clipped by 8 bases and J by 5 bases; unmatched bases: 6. CDR3 length: 13 residues. CDR3 protein: CASAHRGDQPQHF. The CDR3 DNA follows: TGTGCCAGCGCTCACAGGGGCGATCAGCCCCAGCATTTT.

This clonotype was counted ten times or more. V and J are TRBV6-2 or TRBV6-3 and TRBJ1-2; no firm D call. The CDR3 sequence is 12 residues long. From germline, CDR1 is MNHEY and CDR2 SVGEGT. The V gene lost 5 bases and the J gene lost 5 bases, with 9 bases spanning the gap. The CDR3 protein is CASSEVDYGYTF. The CDR3 DNA reads TGTGCCAGCAGTGAAGTGGATTATGGCTACACCTTC.

This clonotype was found a few times. The chain employs TRBV5-1 and TRBJ2-1; 11 positions match TRBD2. This CDR3 has 17 residues. After removal of 1 base from V and 3 bases from J, the junction contained 6 bases not matched to a gene. Germline-derived CDR1 and CDR2 are SGHRS and YFSETQ. The CDR3 coding sequence is TGCGCCAGCAGCTTGATAGGGACTAGCGGATTCTACAATGAGCAGTTCTTC. Protein: CASSLIGTSGFYNEQFF.

In this sample, this clonotype turned up many times. V usage is TRBV20-1 and J usage is TRBJ2-1; 8 bases fit TRBD2. The V gene end was trimmed by 4 bases and the J gene end by 8 bases; junction bases not matched to a gene: 7. The CDR3 extends over 13 amino acids. Germline CDR1 reads DFQATT; CDR2 reads SNEGSKA (reference sequence). The CDR3 spells CSAIRTSRDEQFF. CDR3 nucleotides: TGCAGTGCTATCCGGACTAGCCGGGATGAGCAGTTCTTC.

This clonotype was seen at least ten times. The chain has TRBV7-9 and TRBJ2-2; D not certain. V dropped 0 bases and J dropped 3 bases, with 11 bases sitting between them. The CDR3 is 16 residues long. Germline assignment: CDR1 SEHNR and CDR2 FQNEAQ (reference sequence). DNA for the CDR3: TGTGCCAGCAGCTTAGCTCCCGGGTCCCACACCGGGGAGCTGTTTTTT. Encoded protein: CASSLAPGSHTGELFF.

Ten or more counts support this clonotype. Germline and junction disagree at one end, which may indicate a read error. The V call is TRBV7-7, the J call TRBJ2-2, with a tentative D call TRBD2 (6 bases). The CDR3 has 15 residues. Germline CDR1 and CDR2: SSHAT and FNYEAQ (reference sequence). The CDR3 nucleotides read TGTGCTAGCAGCTTAGAAGCGGGCAACACCGGGGAGCTGTTTTTT. It codes for CASSLEAGNTGELFF.

This clonotype appeared many times. The V gene is TRBV7-3, the J gene TRBJ2-1, with TRBD2 matching over 7 bases. CDR3 length: 15 residues. Trimming removed 10 bases from V and 7 bases from J; junction bases left unmatched: 16. Germline-derived CDR1 and CDR2 are SGHTA and FQGTGA. CDR3 in DNA: TGTGCCACCCAGAATCTCAGGACTAGGAGGAATGAGCAGTTCTTC. Its protein is CATQNLRTRRNEQFF.

About this clonotype: No conserved phenylalanine or tryptophan is present at the end of the CDR3, so a read error is the likely explanation. The chain carries TRBV14 and TRBJ1-2; unclear D gene. The germline gives CDR1 SGHDN, CDR2 FVKESK. The CDR3 spans 13 residues. With 0 bases removed from V and 7 bases from J, the gap between germline ends came to 9 bases. CDR3 in amino acids: CASSQDLEGGYTY. The CDR3 DNA reads as TGTGCCAGCAGCCAAGATCTCGAAGGTGGCTACACCTAC.

The sample holds many counts of this clonotype. The chain uses TRBV6-1 and TRBJ1-1, with D uncertain. Germline CDR1 and CDR2: MNHNS and SASEGT. V lost 4 bases, J lost 4 bases, and 16 bases lay in between. The CDR3 covers 15 residues. The CDR3 region is CASSARGYGTTEAFF. The CDR3 DNA reads as TGTGCCAGCAGTGCTCGAGGGTACGGTACCACTGAAGCTTTCTTT.

The V call is TRBV11-2, the J call TRBJ1-5; D gene unclear. Germline CDR1 and CDR2: SGHAT and FQNNGV. This CDR3 comprises 16 residues. V lost 5 bases, J lost 0 bases, and 14 bases lay in between. The CDR3 DNA reads as TGTGCCAGCAGCAATTCATACCCTTATAGCAATCAGCCCCAGCATTTT. Translated, it gives CASSNSYPYSNQPQHF.

This clonotype was found many times. The chain combines TRBV20-1 with TRBJ2-1, with no clear D. Trimming pared 5 bases from V and 6 bases from J, leaving 23 bases between. CDR3 length equals 16 residues. The germline CDR1 and CDR2 sequences are DFQATT and SNEGSKA (reference sequence). The CDR3, as DNA: TGCAGTGCTCATGATTTGAGGAGTCGAAAAGGCAATGAGCAGTTCTTC. Translated: CSAHDLRSRKGNEQFF.

This clonotype has at least ten counts. The rearrangement uses TRBV2 and TRBJ1-1, with D possibly matching TRBD1 (6 bases). From germline, CDR1 is SNHLY and CDR2 FYNNEI. CDR3 size: 16 residues. Trimming removed 7 bases at V and 0 bases at J, with 18 bases between. CDR3 region: CASKGGVRGVNTEAFF. CDR3 DNA: TGTGCCAGCAAGGGGGGGGTTAGGGGGGTGAACACTGAAGCTTTCTTT.

This clonotype was seen repeatedly, ten times or more. The chain is built from TRBV18 and TRBJ2-1, with 8 bases matching TRBD2. CDR1 KGHSH and CDR2 LQKENI come from the germline V gene. The CDR3 runs 14 residues. V lost 2 bases and J lost 5; bases outside the gene matches: 2. CDR3 DNA: TGTGCCAGCTCACCAGCAGCGGGAGACAATGAGCAGTTCTTC. Protein sequence: CASSPAAGDNEQFF. Full variable domain (missing parts from reference TRBV18 and TRBJ2-1): NAGVMQNPRHLVRRRGQEARLRCSPMKGHSHVYWYRQLPEEGLKFMVYLQKENIIDESGMPKERFSAEFPKEGPSILRIQQVVRGDSAAYFCASSPAAGDNEQFFGPGTRLTVL.

The chain combines TRBV11-2 with TRBJ1-2, with a tentative D call TRBD1 (5 bases). Germline V gene data show CDR1 as SGHAT and CDR2 as FQNNGV. The CDR3 totals 15 residues. V was pared by 1 base and J by 8 bases, with 17 bases between. CDR3 in DNA: TGTGCCAGCAGCTTAGCTAGGGGACTAGCGGGGGGCTACACCTTC. Translation gives CASSLARGLAGGYTF.

There are many counts of this clonotype. V and J are TRBV7-8 and TRBJ2-5, with D perhaps matching TRBD1 (8 bases). The length of the CDR3 is 15 residues. V shed 5 bases and J shed 5 bases, with 18 bases lying between them. The V gene's germline CDR1 is SGHVS and CDR2 FQNEAQ. This CDR3 is CASSLATGEGETQYF. CDR3 DNA: TGTGCCAGCAGCCTCGCGACAGGGGAGGGCGAGACCCAGTACTTC.

This clonotype has ten or more counts. The CDR3 bases are TGTGCCAGCAGCTTGAATCCCTGGACAGACCTATCCTACGAGCAGTACTTC. It is translated as CASSLNPWTDLSYEQYF. This chain joins TRBV11-2 and TRBJ2-7; D might be TRBD1 (6 bases). Germline loops: CDR1 SGHAT, CDR2 FQNNGV. V was cut by 3 bases and J by 1 base, with 19 bases left in between. The CDR3 is made up of 17 amino acids. Complete variable domain (other parts from reference TRBV11-2 and TRBJ2-7): EAGVAQSPRYKIIEKRQSVAFWCNPISGHATLYWYQQILGQGPKLLIQFQNNGVVDDSQLPKDRFSAERLKGVDSTLKIQPAKLEDSAVYLCASSLNPWTDLSYEQYFGPGTRLTVT.

This clonotype appeared many times. The chain employs TRBV6-5 and TRBJ2-5, with TRBD2 matching 8 bases. This CDR3 is 14 amino acids long. The junction had 2 bases not matched to a gene; V was cut back by 0 bases and J by 5 bases. The germline V gene encodes CDR1 MNHEY and CDR2 SVGAGI. The CDR3 is CASSYSTGGETQYF. The CDR3 DNA reads TGTGCCAGCAGTTACTCGACGGGGGGGGAGACCCAGTACTTC.

This clonotype was seen repeatedly, ten times or more. The rearrangement uses TRBV3-1 and TRBJ2-5, with D unclear. The germline V gene has CDR1 LGHDT and CDR2 YNNKEL (reference sequence). The V end lost 4 bases, the J end lost 5 bases, and 14 bases lay between the germline ends. This CDR3 contains 14 residues. The DNA of the CDR3 is TGTGCCAGCAGCCCGGACGGACCTAGGGAGACCCAGTACTTC. This codes for CASSPDGPRETQYF.